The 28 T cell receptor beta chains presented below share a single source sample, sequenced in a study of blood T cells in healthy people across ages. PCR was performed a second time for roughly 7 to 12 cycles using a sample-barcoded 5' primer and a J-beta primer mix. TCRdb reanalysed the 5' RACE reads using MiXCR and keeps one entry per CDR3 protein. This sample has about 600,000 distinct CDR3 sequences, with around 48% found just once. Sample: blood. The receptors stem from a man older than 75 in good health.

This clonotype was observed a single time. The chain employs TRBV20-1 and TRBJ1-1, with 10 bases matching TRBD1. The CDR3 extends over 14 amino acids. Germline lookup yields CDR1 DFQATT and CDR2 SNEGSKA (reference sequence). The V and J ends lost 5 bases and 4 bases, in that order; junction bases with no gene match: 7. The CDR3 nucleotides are TGCAGTGCTCGGGACAGGGGAAAATCCACTGAAGCTTTCTTT. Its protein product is CSARDRGKSTEAFF.

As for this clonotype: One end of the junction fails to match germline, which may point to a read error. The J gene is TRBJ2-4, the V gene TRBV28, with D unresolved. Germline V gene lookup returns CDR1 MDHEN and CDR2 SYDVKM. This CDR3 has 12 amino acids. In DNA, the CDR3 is TGTGCCAGCAGCCCACCCAAAAACAGTCAGTACTTC. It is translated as CASSPPKNSQYF.

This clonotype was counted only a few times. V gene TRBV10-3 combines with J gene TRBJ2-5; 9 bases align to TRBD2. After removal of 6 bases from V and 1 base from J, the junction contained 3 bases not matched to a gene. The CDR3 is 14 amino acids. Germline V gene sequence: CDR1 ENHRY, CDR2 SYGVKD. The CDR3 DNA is TGTGCCATCAGAGCGGGGGGAATCCAAGAGACCCAGTACTTC. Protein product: CAIRAGGIQETQYF.

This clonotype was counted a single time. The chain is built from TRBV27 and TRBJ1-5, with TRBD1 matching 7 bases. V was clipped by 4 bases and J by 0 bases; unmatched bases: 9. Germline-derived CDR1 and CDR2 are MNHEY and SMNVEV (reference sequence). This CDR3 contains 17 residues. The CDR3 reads CASSSTGTLYSNQPQHF. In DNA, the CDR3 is TGTGCCAGCAGTTCGACAGGGACCCTCTATAGCAATCAGCCCCAGCATTTT.

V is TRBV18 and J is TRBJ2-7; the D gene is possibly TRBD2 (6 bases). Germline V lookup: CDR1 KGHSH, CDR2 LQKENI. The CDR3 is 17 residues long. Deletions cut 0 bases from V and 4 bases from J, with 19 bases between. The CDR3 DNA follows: TGTGCCAGCTCACCACCGACTAGTTCGACGAAGAGATACGAGCAGTACTTC. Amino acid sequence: CASSPPTSSTKRYEQYF.

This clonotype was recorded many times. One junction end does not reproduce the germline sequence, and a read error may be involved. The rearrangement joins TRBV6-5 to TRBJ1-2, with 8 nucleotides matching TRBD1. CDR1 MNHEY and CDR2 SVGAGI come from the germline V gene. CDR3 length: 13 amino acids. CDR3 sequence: CASSPGTGYGYTF. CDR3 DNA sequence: TGCGCCAGCAGCCCCGGGACAGGCTATGGCTACACCTTC.

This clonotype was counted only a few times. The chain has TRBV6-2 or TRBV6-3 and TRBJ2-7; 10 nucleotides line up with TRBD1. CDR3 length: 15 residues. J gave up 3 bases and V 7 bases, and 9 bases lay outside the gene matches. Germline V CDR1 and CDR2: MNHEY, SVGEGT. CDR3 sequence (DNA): TGTGCCAGCATCCCGGGACAGGGGAGAAACTACGAGCAGTACTTC. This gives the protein CASIPGQGRNYEQYF.

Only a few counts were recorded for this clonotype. The CDR3 DNA follows: TGCAGTGCTAGAGATCTAAGCGGCCCCACAGATACGCAGTATTTT. Translated: CSARDLSGPTDTQYF. The V gene is TRBV20-1, the J gene TRBJ2-3; a weak D match, TRBD2 (5 bases). The CDR3 sequence is 15 residues long. Trimming removed 0 bases from V and 2 bases from J, with 12 bases in between. Germline V gene data show CDR1 as DFQATT and CDR2 as SNEGSKA (reference sequence).

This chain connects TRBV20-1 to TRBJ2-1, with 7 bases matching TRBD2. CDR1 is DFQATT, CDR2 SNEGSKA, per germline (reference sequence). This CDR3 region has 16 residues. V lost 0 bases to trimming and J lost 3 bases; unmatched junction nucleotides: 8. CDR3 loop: CSARDTLAGDYNEQFF. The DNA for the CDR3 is TGCAGTGCTAGAGACACTCTCGCGGGAGACTACAATGAGCAGTTCTTC.

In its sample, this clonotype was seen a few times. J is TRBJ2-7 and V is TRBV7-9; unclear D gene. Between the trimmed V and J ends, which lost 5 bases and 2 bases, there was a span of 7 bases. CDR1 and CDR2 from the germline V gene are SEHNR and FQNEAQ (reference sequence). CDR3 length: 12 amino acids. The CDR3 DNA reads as TGTGCCAGCAGCCCAACGACCTACGAGCAGTACTTC. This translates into CASSPTTYEQYF. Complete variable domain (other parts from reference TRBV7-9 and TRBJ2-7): DTGVSQNPRHKITKRGQNVTFRCDPISEHNRLYWYRQTLGQGPEFLTYFQNEAQLEKSRLLSDRFSAERPKGSFSTLEIQRTEQGDSAMYLCASSPTTYEQYFGPGTRLTVT.

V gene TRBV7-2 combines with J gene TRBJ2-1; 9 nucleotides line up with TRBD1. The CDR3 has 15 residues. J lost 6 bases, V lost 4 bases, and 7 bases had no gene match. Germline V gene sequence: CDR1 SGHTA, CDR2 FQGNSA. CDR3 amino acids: CASSSGTGYGNEQFF. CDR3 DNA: TGTGCCAGCAGCTCCGGGACAGGGTACGGCAATGAGCAGTTCTTC.

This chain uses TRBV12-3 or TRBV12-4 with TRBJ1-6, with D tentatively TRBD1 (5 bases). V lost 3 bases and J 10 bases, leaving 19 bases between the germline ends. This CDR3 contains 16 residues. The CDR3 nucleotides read TGTGCCAGCAGTTTGTCGGCTGGCGCGGGGGGGTCACCCCTCCACTTT. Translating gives CASSLSAGAGGSPLHF.

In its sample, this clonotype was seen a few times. The CDR3 DNA follows: TGTGCCAGCAGTTACTCGAGGGACTCAAGCTCCTACGAGCAGTACTTC. Translating gives CASSYSRDSSSYEQYF. The V and J genes are TRBV6-6 and TRBJ2-7; tentatively, D is TRBD2 (6 bases). Per the germline V gene, CDR1 is MNHNY and CDR2 is SVGAGI (reference sequence). Trimming took off 0 bases at V and 0 bases at J, with 12 bases between the two ends. The CDR3 contains 16 residues.

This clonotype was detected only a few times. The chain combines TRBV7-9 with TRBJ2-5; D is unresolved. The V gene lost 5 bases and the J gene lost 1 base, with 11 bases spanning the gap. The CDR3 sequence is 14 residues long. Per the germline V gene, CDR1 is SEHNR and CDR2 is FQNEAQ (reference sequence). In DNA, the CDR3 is TGTGCCAGCAGCGCCCGGACGGCCCAAGAGACCCAGTACTTC. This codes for CASSARTAQETQYF.

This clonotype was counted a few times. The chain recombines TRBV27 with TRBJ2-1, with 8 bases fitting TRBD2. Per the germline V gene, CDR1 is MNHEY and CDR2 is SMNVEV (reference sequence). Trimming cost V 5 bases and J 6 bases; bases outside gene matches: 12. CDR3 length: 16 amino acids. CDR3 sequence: CASSPSRGGGANEQFF. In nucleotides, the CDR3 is TGTGCCAGCAGTCCGTCCCGGGGGGGTGGTGCCAATGAGCAGTTCTTC.

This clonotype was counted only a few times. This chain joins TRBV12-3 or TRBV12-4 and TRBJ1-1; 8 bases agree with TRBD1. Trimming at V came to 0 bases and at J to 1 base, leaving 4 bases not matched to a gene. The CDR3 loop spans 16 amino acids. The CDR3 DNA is TGTGCCAGCAGTTTAGCGCCCGGGACAGGGAACACTGAAGCTTTCTTT. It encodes CASSLAPGTGNTEAFF.

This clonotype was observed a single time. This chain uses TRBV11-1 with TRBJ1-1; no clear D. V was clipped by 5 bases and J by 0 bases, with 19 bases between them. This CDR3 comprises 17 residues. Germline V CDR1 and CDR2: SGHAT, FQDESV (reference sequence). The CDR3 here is CASSPLTQAQMNTEAFF. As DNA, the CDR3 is TGTGCCAGCAGCCCCCTCACCCAAGCCCAGATGAACACTGAAGCTTTCTTT.

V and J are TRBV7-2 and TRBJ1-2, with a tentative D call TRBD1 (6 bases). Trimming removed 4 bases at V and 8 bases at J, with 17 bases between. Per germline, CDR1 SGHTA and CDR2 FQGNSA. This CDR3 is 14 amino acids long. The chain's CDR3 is CASSSYRDSKGYTF. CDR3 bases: TGTGCCAGCAGCTCTTACAGGGATTCGAAGGGCTACACCTTC.

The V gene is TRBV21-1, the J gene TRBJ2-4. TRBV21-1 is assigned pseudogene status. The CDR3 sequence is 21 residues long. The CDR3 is CASSKSFEGKGTGLAKNIQYF. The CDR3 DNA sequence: TGTGCCAGCAGCAAAAGTTTCGAAGGCAAGGGAACCGGCCTAGCCAAAAACATTCAGTACTTC.

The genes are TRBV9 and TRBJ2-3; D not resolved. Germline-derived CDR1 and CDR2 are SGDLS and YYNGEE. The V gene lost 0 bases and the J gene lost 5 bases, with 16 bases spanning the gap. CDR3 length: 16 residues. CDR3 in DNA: TGTGCCAGCAGCGTAGCTCAGGACGCGTATGAAGATACGCAGTATTTT. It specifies CASSVAQDAYEDTQYF.

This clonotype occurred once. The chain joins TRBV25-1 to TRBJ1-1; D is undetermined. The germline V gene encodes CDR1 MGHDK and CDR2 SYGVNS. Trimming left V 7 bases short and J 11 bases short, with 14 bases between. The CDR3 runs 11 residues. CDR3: CASTLGRWAFF. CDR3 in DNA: TGTGCCAGCACCCTAGGGCGGTGGGCTTTCTTT.

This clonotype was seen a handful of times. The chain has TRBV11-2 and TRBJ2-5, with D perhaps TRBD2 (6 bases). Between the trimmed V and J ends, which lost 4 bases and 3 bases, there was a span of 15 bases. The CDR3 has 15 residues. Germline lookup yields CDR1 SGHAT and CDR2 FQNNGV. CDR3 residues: CASSSRTGVEETQYF. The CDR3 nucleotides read TGTGCCAGCAGCTCCCGGACGGGGGTCGAAGAGACCCAGTACTTC.

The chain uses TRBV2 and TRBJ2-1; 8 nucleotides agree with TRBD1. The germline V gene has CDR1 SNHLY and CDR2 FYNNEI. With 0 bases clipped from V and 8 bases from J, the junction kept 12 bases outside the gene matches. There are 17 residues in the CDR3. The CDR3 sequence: CASSEAGATTGVDEQFF. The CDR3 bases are TGTGCCAGCAGTGAAGCCGGAGCCACGACAGGGGTCGATGAGCAGTTCTTC.

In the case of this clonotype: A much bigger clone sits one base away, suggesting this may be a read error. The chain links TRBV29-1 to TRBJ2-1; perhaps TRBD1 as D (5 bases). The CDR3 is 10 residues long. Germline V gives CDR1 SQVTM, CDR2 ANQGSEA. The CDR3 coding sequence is TGCAGCGTACAGGTGGATGAGCAGCTCTTC. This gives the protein CSVQVDEQLF.

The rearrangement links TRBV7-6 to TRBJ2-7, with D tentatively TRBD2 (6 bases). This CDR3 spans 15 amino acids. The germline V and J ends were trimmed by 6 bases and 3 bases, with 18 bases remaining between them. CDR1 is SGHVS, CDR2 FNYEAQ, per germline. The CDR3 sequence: CASSLTRTTYYEQYF. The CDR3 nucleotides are TGTGCCAGCAGTTTAACTCGGACTACTTACTACGAGCAGTACTTC.

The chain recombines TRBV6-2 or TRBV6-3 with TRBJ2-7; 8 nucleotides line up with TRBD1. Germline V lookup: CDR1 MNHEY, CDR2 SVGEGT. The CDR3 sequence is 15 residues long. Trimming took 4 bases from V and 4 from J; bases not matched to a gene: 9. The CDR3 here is CASSSAGGALYEQYF. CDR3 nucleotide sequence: TGTGCCAGCAGTTCTGCAGGGGGCGCTTTGTACGAGCAGTACTTC.

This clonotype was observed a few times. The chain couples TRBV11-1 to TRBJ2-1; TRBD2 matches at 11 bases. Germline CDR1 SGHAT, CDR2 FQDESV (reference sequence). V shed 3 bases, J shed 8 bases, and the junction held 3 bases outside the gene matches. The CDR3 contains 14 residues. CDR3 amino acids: CASSFGTSGDEQFF. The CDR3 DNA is TGTGCCAGCAGCTTTGGGACTAGCGGCGATGAGCAGTTCTTC.

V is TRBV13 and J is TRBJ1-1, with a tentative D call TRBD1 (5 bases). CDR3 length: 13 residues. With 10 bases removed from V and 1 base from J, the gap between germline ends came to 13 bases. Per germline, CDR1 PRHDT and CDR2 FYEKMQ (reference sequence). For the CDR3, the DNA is TGTGCCACCCAGGGTAAGGGGAACACTGAAGCTTTCTTT. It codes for CATQGKGNTEAFF.